This entry lists 10 T cell receptor beta chains sequenced from one sample in a study of T cell responses to AZD1222 COVID-19 vaccine. Measured with immunoSEQ multiplex PCR; TCRdb has only the in-frame clones, and not every one. The sample consists of some 150,000 clones, over 75% of them appearing once. The material was peripheral blood, obtained 28 days after the second dose of the MenACWY control vaccine. The receptors originated from an adult who received the MenACWY meningococcal vaccine as a control.

This clone was seen ten or more times. The chain combines TRBV11-3 with TRBJ1-1, with D hard to call. Trimming removed 3 bases at V and 6 bases at J, with 11 bases between. The CDR3 length is 13 residues. Germline values: CDR1 SGHNT, CDR2 YENEEA. DNA of the CDR3: TGTGCCAGCAGCTTCGCAGCCAAAGCTGAAGCTTTCTTT. As protein: CASSFAAKAEAFF.

The chain links TRBV5-6 to TRBJ2-4; no definite D call. V was clipped by 4 bases and J by 6 bases, with 14 bases between them. The CDR3 extends over 14 amino acids. Germline V lookup: CDR1 SGHDT, CDR2 YYEEEE. This CDR3 reads CASSDRARINIQYF. DNA for the CDR3: TGTGCCAGCAGCGACCGGGCGCGTATAAACATTCAGTACTTC.

The gene calls are TRBV14 and TRBJ1-1, with 7 bases aligning to TRBD1. In germline, CDR1 is SGHDN, CDR2 FVKESK. The V and J ends lost 0 bases and 11 bases, in that order; junction bases with no gene match: 9. CDR3 size: 14 residues. CDR3 protein: CASSQESAGGRAFF. The CDR3 DNA reads as TGTGCCAGCAGCCAAGAGTCGGCAGGGGGTAGGGCTTTCTTT.

The V call is TRBV24-1, the J call TRBJ2-3; D is undetermined. Germline V gene data show CDR1 as KGHDR and CDR2 as SFDVKD. This CDR3 is built from 14 residues. V dropped 4 bases and J dropped 3 bases, with 10 bases sitting between them. This CDR3 reads CATSENGPTDTQYF. CDR3 bases: TGTGCCACCAGTGAGAATGGGCCAACAGATACGCAGTATTTT.

CDR3 sequence (DNA): TGTGCCAGTAGTTCCCGACTAGCTGACTACAATGAGCAGTTCTTC. Protein product: CASSSRLADYNEQFF. The chain employs TRBV19 and TRBJ2-1, with TRBD2 matching 7 bases. Germline CDR1 is LNHDA and CDR2 is SQIVND (reference sequence). The CDR3 contains 15 residues. V lost 5 bases and J lost 3; bases outside the gene matches: 7.

This clone was observed a few times. Other DNA sequences in the sample encode the same CDR3. CDR3 sequence: CASSPTGGTEAFF. CDR3 in DNA: TGTGCCAGCAGCCCAACAGGGGGCACTGAAGCTTTCTTT. The chain couples TRBV7-3 to TRBJ1-1; 8 bases map to TRBD1. The ends lost 5 bases at V and 4 bases at J; junction bases unmatched: 3. The CDR3 consists of 13 residues. Germline V gene sequence: CDR1 SGHTA, CDR2 FQGTGA.

J is TRBJ2-3 and V is TRBV28; D gene uncertain. CDR1 is MDHEN, CDR2 SYDVKM, per germline. The CDR3 consists of 14 residues. Trimming removed 5 bases at V and 7 bases at J, with 16 bases between. The CDR3 here is CASSDFYMVNTQYF. The CDR3 DNA follows: TGTGCCAGCAGTGATTTTTATATGGTAAATACGCAGTATTTT.

This chain links TRBV4-3 with TRBJ2-1, with 9 bases lining up with TRBD2. Germline V gene sequence: CDR1 LGHNA, CDR2 YSLEER. The CDR3 runs to 15 residues. V was pared by 0 bases and J by 10 bases, with 7 bases of the junction left unmatched. The DNA for the CDR3 is TGCGCCAGCAGCCAAGATCCCGCGGGGGGGCGAGAGCAGTTCTTC. Encoded protein: CASSQDPAGGREQFF.

The rearrangement links TRBV6-5 to TRBJ1-2, with D perhaps TRBD1 (5 bases). Per the germline V gene, CDR1 is MNHEY and CDR2 is SVGAGI. V lost 6 bases and J 0 bases, leaving 14 bases between the germline ends. CDR3 length: 15 residues. CDR3 nucleotide sequence: TGTGCCAGCAGCTCCCACTCGACAGCTAACTATGGCTACACCTTC. Its translation: CASSSHSTANYGYTF.

The J gene is TRBJ2-1, the V gene TRBV19; TRBD2 aligns across 12 bases. The CDR3 extends over 15 amino acids. The V gene end was trimmed by 5 bases and the J gene end by 4 bases; junction bases not matched to a gene: 3. Germline CDR1 is LNHDA and CDR2 is SQIVND (reference sequence). CDR3 sequence: CASSRLAGEYNEQFF. Written as DNA, the CDR3 is TGTGCCAGTAGTCGACTAGCGGGAGAATACAATGAGCAGTTCTTC.